The next 2 T cell receptor beta chains were all read from a single sample in a study of blood T cells in healthy people across ages. Through a sample-barcoded 5' primer and a J-beta primer mix, a second PCR was run for about 6 to 11 cycles. TCRdb used MiXCR to reprocess the 5' RACE reads, holding one entry per CDR3 protein. This table holds fewer than 700,000 distinct CDR3 sequences, roughly 41% found once. Sequencing used blood. These receptors were taken from a man older than 75 in good health.

This rearrangement joins TRBV12-3 or TRBV12-4 to TRBJ1-2, with 8 positions matching TRBD1. This CDR3 spans 16 amino acids. V trimming: 7 bases; J trimming: 8 bases; junction bases outside the gene matches: 18. The CDR3, as DNA: TGTGCCAGCACCTCGCAGGTCATGACAGGGGCGAAGGGCTACACCTTC. It specifies CASTSQVMTGAKGYTF.

This clonotype was picked up a small number of times. This sequence joins TRBV10-3 and TRBJ1-2; tentative D call: TRBD1 (5 bases). In germline, CDR1 is ENHRY, CDR2 SYGVKD. The CDR3 totals 17 residues. V gave up 0 bases and J gave up 5 bases, with 19 bases separating them. The chain's CDR3 is CAISESVTGGRPYGYTF. The CDR3 bases are TGTGCCATCAGTGAGTCGGTGACCGGGGGACGACCGTATGGCTACACCTTC.